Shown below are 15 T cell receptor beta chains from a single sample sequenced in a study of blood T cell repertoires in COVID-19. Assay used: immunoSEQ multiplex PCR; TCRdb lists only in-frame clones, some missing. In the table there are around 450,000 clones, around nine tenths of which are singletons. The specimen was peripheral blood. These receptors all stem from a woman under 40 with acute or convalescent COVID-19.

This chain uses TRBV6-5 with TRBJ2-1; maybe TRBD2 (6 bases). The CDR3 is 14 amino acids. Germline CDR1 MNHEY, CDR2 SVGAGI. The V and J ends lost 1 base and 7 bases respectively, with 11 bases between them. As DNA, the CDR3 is TGTGCCAGCAGTTACTTGGGGGGAGCAAATGAGCAGTTCTTC. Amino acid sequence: CASSYLGGANEQFF.

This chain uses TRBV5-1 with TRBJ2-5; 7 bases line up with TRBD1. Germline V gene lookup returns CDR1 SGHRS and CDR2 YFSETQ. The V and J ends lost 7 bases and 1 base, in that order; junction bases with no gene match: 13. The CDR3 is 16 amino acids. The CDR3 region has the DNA TGCGCCAGCCGGACGTACTACGGGACAGCCCAAGAGACCCAGTACTTC. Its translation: CASRTYYGTAQETQYF.

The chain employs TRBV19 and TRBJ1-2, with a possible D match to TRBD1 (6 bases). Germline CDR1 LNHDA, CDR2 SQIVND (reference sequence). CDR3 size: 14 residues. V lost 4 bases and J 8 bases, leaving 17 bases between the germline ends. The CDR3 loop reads CASSRTDSLLGYTF. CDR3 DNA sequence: TGTGCCAGTAGTAGAACGGACAGTCTATTAGGCTACACCTTC. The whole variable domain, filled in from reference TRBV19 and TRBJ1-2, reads DGGITQSPKYLFRKEGQNVTLSCEQNLNHDAMYWYRQDPGQGLRLIYYSQIVNDFQKGDIAEGYSVSREKKESFPLTVTSAQKNPTAFYLCASSRTDSLLGYTFGSGTRLTVV.

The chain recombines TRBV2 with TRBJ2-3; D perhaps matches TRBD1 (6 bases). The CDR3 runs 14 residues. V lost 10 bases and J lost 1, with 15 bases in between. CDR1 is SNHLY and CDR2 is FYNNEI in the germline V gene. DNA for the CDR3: TGTGCCACCTCTGAGGCAGGGGGCACAGATACGCAGTATTTT. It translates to CATSEAGGTDTQYF.

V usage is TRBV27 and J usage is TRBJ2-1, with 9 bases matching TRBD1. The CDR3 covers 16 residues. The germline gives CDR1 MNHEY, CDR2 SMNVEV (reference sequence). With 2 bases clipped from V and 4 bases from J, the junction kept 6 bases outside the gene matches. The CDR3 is CASSLNPTGGYNEQFF. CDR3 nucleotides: TGTGCCAGCAGTTTAAATCCGACAGGGGGGTACAATGAGCAGTTCTTC.

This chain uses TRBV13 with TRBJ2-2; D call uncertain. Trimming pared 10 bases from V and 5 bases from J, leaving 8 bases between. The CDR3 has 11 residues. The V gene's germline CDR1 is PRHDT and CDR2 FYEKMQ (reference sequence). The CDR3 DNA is TGTGCCACCTTAAAAACCGGGGAGCTGTTTTTT. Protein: CATLKTGELFF.

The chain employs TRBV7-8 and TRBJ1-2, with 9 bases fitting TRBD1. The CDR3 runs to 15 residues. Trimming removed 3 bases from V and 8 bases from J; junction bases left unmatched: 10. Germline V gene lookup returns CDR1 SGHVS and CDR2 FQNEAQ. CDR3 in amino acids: CASSFWGQGGTGYTF. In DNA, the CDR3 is TGTGCCAGCAGCTTTTGGGGACAGGGTGGGACCGGCTACACCTTC. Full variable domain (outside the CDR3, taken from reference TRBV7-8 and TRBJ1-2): GAGVSQSPRYKVAKRGQDVALRCDPISGHVSLFWYQQALGQGPEFLTYFQNEAQLDKSGLPSDRFFAERPEGSVSTLKIQRTQQEDSAVYLCASSFWGQGGTGYTFGSGTRLTVV.

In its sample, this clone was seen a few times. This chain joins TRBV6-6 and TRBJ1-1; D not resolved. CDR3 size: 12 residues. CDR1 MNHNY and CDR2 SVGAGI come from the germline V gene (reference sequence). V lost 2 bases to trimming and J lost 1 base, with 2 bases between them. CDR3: CASSYQNTEAFF. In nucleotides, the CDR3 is TGTGCCAGCAGTTACCAGAACACTGAAGCTTTCTTT.

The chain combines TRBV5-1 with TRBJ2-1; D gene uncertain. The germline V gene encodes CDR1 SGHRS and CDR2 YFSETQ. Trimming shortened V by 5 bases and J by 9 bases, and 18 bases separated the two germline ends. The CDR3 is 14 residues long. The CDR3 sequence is CASRPTPAVGEQFF. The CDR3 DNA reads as TGCGCCAGCAGGCCGACACCTGCCGTTGGTGAGCAGTTCTTC.

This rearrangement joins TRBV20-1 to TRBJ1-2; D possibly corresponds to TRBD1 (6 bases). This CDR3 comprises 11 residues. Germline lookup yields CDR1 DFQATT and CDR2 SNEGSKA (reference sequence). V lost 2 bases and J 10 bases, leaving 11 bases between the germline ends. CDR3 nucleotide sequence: TGCAGTGCTAGACATCGGACAGCCTACACCTTC. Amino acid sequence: CSARHRTAYTF.

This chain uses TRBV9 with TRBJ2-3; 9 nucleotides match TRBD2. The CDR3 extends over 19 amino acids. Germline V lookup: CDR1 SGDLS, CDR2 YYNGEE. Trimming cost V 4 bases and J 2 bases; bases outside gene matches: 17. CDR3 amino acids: CASSSPEGASGVYTDTQYF. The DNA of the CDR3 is TGTGCCAGCAGCTCTCCCGAGGGGGCTAGCGGGGTGTACACAGATACGCAGTATTTT.

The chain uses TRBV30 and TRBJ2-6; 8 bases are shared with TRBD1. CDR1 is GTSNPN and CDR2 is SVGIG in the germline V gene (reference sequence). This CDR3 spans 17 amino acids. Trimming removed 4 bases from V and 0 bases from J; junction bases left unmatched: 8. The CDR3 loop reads CAWTGQGRASGANVLTF. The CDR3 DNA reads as TGTGCCTGGACAGGACAGGGTAGAGCCTCTGGGGCCAACGTCCTGACTTTC.

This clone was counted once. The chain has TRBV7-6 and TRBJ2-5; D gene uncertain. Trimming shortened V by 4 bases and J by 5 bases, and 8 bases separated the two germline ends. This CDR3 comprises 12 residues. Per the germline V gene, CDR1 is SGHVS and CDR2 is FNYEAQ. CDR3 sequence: CASSSGWETQYF. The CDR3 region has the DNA TGTGCCAGCAGCTCCGGTTGGGAGACCCAGTACTTC.

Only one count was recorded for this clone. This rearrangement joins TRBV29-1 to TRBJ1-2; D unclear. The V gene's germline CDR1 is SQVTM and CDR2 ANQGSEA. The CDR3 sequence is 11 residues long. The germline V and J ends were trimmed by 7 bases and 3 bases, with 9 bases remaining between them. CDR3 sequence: CSATGYYGYTF. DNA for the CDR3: TGCAGCGCGACGGGATACTATGGCTACACCTTC. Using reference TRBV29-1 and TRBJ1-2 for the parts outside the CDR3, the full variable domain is SAVISQKPSRDICQRGTSLTIQCQVDSQVTMMFWYRQQPGQSLTLIATANQGSEATYESGFVIDKFPISRPNLTFSTLTVSNMSPEDSSIYLCSATGYYGYTFGSGTRLTVV.

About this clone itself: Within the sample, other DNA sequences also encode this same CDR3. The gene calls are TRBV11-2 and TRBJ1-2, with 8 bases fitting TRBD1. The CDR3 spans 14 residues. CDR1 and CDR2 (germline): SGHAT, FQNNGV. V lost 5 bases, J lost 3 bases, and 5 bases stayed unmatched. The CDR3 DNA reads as TGTGCCAGCAGCCTCGGACAGGGAGACTATGGCTACACCTTC. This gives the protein CASSLGQGDYGYTF.